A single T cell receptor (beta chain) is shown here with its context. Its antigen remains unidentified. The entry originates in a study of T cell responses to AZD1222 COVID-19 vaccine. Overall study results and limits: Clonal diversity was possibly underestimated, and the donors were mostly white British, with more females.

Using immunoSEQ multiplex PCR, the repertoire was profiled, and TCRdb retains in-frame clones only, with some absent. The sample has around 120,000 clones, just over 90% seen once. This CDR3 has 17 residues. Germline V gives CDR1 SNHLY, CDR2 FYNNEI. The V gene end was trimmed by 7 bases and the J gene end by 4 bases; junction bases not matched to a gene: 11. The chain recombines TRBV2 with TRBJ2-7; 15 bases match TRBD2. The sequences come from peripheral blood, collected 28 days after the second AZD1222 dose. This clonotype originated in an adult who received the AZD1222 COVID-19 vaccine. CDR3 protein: CASITWTSGRAQYEQYF. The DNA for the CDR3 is TGTGCCAGCATAACTTGGACTAGCGGGAGGGCCCAGTACGAGCAGTACTTC.